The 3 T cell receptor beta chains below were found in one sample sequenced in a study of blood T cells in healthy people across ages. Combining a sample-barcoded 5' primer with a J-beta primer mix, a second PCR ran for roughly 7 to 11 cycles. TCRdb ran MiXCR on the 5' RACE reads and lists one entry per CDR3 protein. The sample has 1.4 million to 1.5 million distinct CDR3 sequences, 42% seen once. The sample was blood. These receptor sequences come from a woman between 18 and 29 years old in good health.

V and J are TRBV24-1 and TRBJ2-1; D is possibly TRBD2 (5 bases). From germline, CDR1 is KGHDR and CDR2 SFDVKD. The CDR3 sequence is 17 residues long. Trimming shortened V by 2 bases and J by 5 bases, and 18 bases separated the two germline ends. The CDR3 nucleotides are TGTGCCACCAGTGATTCCAGCGGACCCACTGGCCACAATGAGCAGTTCTTC. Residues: CATSDSSGPTGHNEQFF.

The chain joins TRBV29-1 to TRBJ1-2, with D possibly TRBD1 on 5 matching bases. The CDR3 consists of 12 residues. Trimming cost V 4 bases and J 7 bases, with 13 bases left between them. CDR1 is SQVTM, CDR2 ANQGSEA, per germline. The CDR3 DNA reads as TGCAGCGTTGTGGGCAGGGTCGCTGGCTACACCTTC. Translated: CSVVGRVAGYTF.

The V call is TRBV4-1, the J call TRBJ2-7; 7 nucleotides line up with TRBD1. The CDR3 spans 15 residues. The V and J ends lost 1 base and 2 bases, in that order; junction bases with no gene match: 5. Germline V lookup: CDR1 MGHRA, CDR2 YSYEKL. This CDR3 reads CASSQGGQATYEQYF. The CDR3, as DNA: TGCGCCAGCAGCCAAGGAGGACAGGCAACCTACGAGCAGTACTTC.